This T cell receptor beta chain was sequenced in a study of glioma-infiltrating T cells after dendritic cell vaccination. In the study overall: Treatment, given 2003 to 2012, was autologous tumor lysate-pulsed dendritic cell vaccination. Study-wide results and limits: TCR clonality showed no direct relationship with survival.

The PCR used 60 V beta and 13 J beta primers. Profiling relied on immunoSEQ multiplex PCR, and the TCRdb table lists in-frame clones only, not all of them. The sample holds about 100,000 clones; around 80% are singletons and the top ten take 6%. The CDR3 totals 14 residues. Germline V gene lookup returns CDR1 SEHNR and CDR2 FQNEAQ (reference sequence). Trimming shortened V by 4 bases and J by 1 base, and 7 bases separated the two germline ends. This clone was detected many times. Its antigen is undetermined. The sequences come from blood, collected before dendritic cell vaccination. The chain couples TRBV7-9 to TRBJ2-2, with D unresolved. This clonotype was sampled from a human donor with glioblastoma. The CDR3 nucleotides are TGTGCCAGCAGCTCAACACAGAACACCGGGGAGCTGTTTTTT. Amino acids: CASSSTQNTGELFF.